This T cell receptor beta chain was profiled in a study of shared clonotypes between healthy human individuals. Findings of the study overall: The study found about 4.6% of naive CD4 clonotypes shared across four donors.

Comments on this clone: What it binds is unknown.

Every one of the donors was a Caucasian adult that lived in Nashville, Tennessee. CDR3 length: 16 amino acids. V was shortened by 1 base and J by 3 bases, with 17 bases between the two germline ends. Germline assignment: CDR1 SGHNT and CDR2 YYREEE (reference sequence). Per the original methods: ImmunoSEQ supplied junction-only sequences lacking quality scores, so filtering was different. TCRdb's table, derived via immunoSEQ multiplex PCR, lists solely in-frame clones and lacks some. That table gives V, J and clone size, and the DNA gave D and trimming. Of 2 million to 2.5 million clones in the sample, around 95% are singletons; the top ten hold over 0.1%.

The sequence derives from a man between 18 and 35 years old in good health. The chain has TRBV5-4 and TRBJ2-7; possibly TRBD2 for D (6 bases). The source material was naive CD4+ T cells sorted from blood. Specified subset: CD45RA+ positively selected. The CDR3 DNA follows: TGTGCCAGCAGCTTGCCTTCCGGGGGTGGGCGCTACGAGCAGTACTTC. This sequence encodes CASSLPSGGGRYEQYF.